One and the same sample provided the 11 T cell receptor beta chains below, sequenced in a study of breast tumors, draining lymph nodes, adjacent tissues. Samples came from axillary lymph nodes draining the breast cancer. MiXCR, run by TCRdb on the multiplex PCR reads, gives a single entry per CDR3 protein. In the table there are approximately 230,000 distinct CDR3 sequences, about 34% of which are singletons. Material: axillary lymph node tissue. These receptors were taken from a female donor with breast cancer. Some clones in this sample may be carry-over from other donors' samples.

J is TRBJ2-7 and V is TRBV7-8, with 12 positions matching TRBD2. This CDR3 contains 14 residues. Germline CDR1 is SGHVS and CDR2 is FQNEAQ. J was trimmed by 2 bases and V by 4 bases; bases with no gene match: 0. In DNA form, the CDR3 reads TGTGCCAGCAGCTCTAGCGGGGGGGCCTACGAGCAGTACTTC. Amino acids: CASSSSGGAYEQYF.

This clonotype was observed many times. The CDR3 nucleotides are TGTGCCAGCAGTTACTCTGTCGGGGGCGCCGGCTATGGCTACACCTTC. Protein: CASSYSVGGAGYGYTF. The V and J genes are TRBV6-6 and TRBJ1-2; D is possibly TRBD1 (6 bases). Trimming removed 0 bases from V and 4 bases from J, with 15 bases in between. Germline assignment: CDR1 MNHNY and CDR2 SVGAGI (reference sequence). The CDR3 totals 16 residues.

This clonotype was counted ten times or more. J is TRBJ2-1 and V is TRBV19; D remains unclear. The V end lost 6 bases, the J end lost 6 bases, and 12 bases lay between the germline ends. CDR3 length: 13 residues. Germline lookup yields CDR1 LNHDA and CDR2 SQIVND (reference sequence). This CDR3 is CASSTTSSNEQFF. The CDR3 DNA reads as TGTGCCAGTAGCACTACTTCGTCCAATGAGCAGTTCTTC.

The chain uses TRBV6-6 and TRBJ2-6; tentatively, D is TRBD1 (5 bases). CDR1 MNHNY and CDR2 SVGAGI come from the germline V gene (reference sequence). The V end was cut by 9 bases, the J end by 1 base, with 13 bases between. This CDR3 region has 15 residues. The CDR3 region has the DNA TGTGCCAGGGTTCGCAGGGCATCTGGGGCCAACGTCCTGACTTTC. As protein: CARVRRASGANVLTF.

As regards this clonotype: Being one base from a much bigger clone, this may be a read error. The J gene is TRBJ2-2, the V gene TRBV11-3, with 7 bases aligning to TRBD2. The V gene end was trimmed by 3 bases and the J gene end by 4 bases; junction bases not matched to a gene: 5. In germline, CDR1 is SGHNT, CDR2 YENEEA. CDR3 length: 15 amino acids. In nucleotides, the CDR3 is TGTGCCAGCAGCTTGAAGCGGGGATGCACCGGGGAGCTGTTTTTT. As protein: CASSLKRGCTGELFF.

This clonotype showed up many times. V is TRBV10-3 and J is TRBJ2-5, with D tentatively TRBD2 (6 bases). V lost 10 bases, J lost 3 bases, and 12 bases lay in between. The CDR3 consists of 12 residues. Looked up from germline, CDR1 is ENHRY and CDR2 is SYGVKD. The CDR3, as DNA: TGTGCCACCCAGGGCGGGAAAGAGACCCAGTACTTC. It encodes CATQGGKETQYF.

This clonotype has a count of ten or more. The V gene is TRBV5-6, the J gene TRBJ2-6; D gene unclear. The V gene's germline CDR1 is SGHDT and CDR2 YYEEEE. The CDR3 length is 15 residues. Trimming shortened V by 0 bases and J by 0 bases, and 4 bases separated the two germline ends. The CDR3 is CASSLAASGANVLTF. CDR3 in DNA: TGTGCCAGCAGCTTGGCCGCCTCTGGGGCCAACGTCCTGACTTTC.

This clonotype was recorded a few times. Given a much more abundant clone one base away, this may be a read error. This chain joins TRBV9 and TRBJ2-6; D might be TRBD1 (5 bases). The CDR3 consists of 16 residues. In germline, CDR1 is SGDLS, CDR2 YYNGEE. The CDR3 region is CASSARTPSGANALTF. The CDR3 nucleotides are TGTGCCAGCAGCGCTAGGACACCCTCTGGGGCCAACGCCCTGACTTTC.

The V and J genes are TRBV5-4 and TRBJ2-5, with 9 bases fitting TRBD1. V dropped 4 bases and J dropped 4; count of bases not matched to a gene: 5. Germline CDR1 SGHNT, CDR2 YYREEE (reference sequence). The CDR3 is made up of 14 amino acids. The CDR3 sequence is CASSVTGGRETQYF. For the CDR3, the DNA is TGTGCCAGCAGCGTGACAGGGGGGCGAGAGACCCAGTACTTC. Full variable domain (rest looked up from reference TRBV5-4 and TRBJ2-5): ETGVTQSPTHLIKTRGQQVTLRCSSQSGHNTVSWYQQALGQGPQFIFQYYREEENGRGNFPPRFSGLQFPNYSSELNVNALELDDSALYLCASSVTGGRETQYFGPGTRLLVL.

Comments on this clonotype: One base away lies a much larger clone, so this may be a sequencing read error. The J gene is TRBJ2-3, the V gene TRBV6-6, with a weak D call TRBD1 (6 bases). Trimming shortened V by 6 bases and J by 0 bases, and 19 bases separated the two germline ends. Germline V gene data show CDR1 as MNHNY and CDR2 as SVGAGI (reference sequence). This CDR3 is 17 amino acids long. The CDR3 DNA reads as TGTGCCAGCAGGCCCGACCAGGGGATTCCGAGCACAGATACGCAGTATTTT. This encodes CASRPDQGIPSTDTQYF.

This clonotype showed up many times. V gene TRBV25-1 combines with J gene TRBJ2-2, with D possibly matching TRBD1 (5 bases). Germline loops: CDR1 MGHDK, CDR2 SYGVNS. The CDR3 totals 15 residues. Trimming pared 0 bases from V and 3 bases from J, leaving 8 bases between. This CDR3 is CASSEYVGDTGELFF. In nucleotides, the CDR3 is TGTGCCAGCAGTGAATATGTAGGGGACACCGGGGAGCTGTTTTTT.